This T cell receptor beta chain was captured in a study of blood T cell repertoires in COVID-19. In the study overall: Sources were T cells, B-cell-depleted T cells, or PBMCs; the material itself was cDNA or gDNA.

Per germline, CDR1 SGDLS and CDR2 YYNGEE. The J segment lost 5 bases and the V segment lost 4 bases, leaving 8 bases of the junction unmatched. The CDR3 has 16 residues. As handled by the study authors: Nucleated cell number was recorded as an estimate derived from reference gene primer amplification. Using immunoSEQ multiplex PCR, the repertoire was profiled, and TCRdb retains in-frame clones only, with some absent. V and J calls and clone size come straight from that table; D and trimming were deduced from the DNA. Of fewer than 300,000 clones detected, less than 85% appear once; the ten largest clones hold about 3.4%.

This TCR came from a woman younger than 35 with acute or convalescent COVID-19. Sequencing was done on a sample of peripheral blood. J is TRBJ1-6 and V is TRBV9; 8 bases map to TRBD1. The CDR3 loop reads CASSITRDRHNSPLHF. CDR3 DNA: TGTGCCAGCAGCATCACCCGGGACAGGCATAATTCACCCCTCCACTTT.